Detailed here is one T cell receptor (beta chain). This specimen comes from a study of OX40 agonist ivuxolimab in advanced cancers. The CDR3 spans 14 residues. Trimming took off 4 bases at V and 4 bases at J, with 13 bases between the two ends. Germline CDR1 is SNHLY and CDR2 is FYNNEI. Data came from immunoSEQ multiplex PCR; TCRdb stores just in-frame clones and leaves some out. Seen here are under 70,000 clones, about 85% observed once, and the top ten hold 2% to 2.5%. The sequence derives from an adult with an advanced solid tumor such as melanoma, head and neck, liver or kidney cancer. The chain uses TRBV2 and TRBJ1-1, with a possible D match to TRBD1 (5 bases). The source was CD4+ or CD8+ T cells sorted from blood, collected in a trial of the OX40 agonist ivuxolimab. CDR3 protein: CASSGPQQGTEAFF. DNA of the CDR3: TGTGCCAGCAGTGGCCCCCAGCAGGGCACTGAAGCTTTCTTT.